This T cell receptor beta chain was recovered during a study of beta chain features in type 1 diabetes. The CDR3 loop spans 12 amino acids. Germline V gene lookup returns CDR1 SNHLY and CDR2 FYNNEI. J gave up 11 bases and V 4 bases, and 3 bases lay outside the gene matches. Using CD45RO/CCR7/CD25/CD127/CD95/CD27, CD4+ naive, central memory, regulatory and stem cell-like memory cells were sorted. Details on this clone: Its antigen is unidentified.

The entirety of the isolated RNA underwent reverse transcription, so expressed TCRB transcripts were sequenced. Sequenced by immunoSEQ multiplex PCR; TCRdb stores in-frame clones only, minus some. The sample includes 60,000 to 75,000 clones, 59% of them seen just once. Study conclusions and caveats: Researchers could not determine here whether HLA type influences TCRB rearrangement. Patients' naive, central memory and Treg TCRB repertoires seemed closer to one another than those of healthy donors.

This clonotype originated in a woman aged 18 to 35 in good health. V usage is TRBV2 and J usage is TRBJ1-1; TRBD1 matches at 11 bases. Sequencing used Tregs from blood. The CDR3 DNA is TGTGCCAGCAGTGGGGACAGGGGGGCCGCTTTCTTT. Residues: CASSGDRGAAFF.